Following are 3 T cell receptor beta chains from one sample sequenced in a study of vaccination effects on CD4 cells after COVID-19. Their antigens remain unidentified. ViraFEST used viral peptide pools to expand antigen-specific CD4+ T cells before sequencing. Culture lasted 10 days before CD4+ T cell isolation. Their SARS-CoV-2 infection, verified by PCR, occurred between March and December 2020. Clones were sequenced by immunoSEQ multiplex PCR, and TCRdb holds only the in-frame ones, with some missing. This table has 20,000 or so clones, around four fifths appearing once. Material: CD4+ T cells from PBMCs cultured with SARS-CoV-2 spike peptides, obtained before COVID-19 vaccination. The receptor set was obtained from a human donor who had a prior SARS-CoV-2 infection.

This clone turned up a few times. This chain uses TRBV4-2 with TRBJ1-6; 7 positions agree with TRBD1. Germline CDR1 LGHNA, CDR2 YNFKEQ. This CDR3 has 15 residues. J gave up 8 bases and V 3 bases, and 7 bases lay outside the gene matches. The chain's CDR3 is CASSQTGLSDSPLHF. CDR3 nucleotides: TGTGCCAGCAGCCAGACAGGGTTAAGTGATTCACCCCTCCACTTT.

The chain joins TRBV5-1 to TRBJ2-7; weak D call: TRBD1 (5 bases). The CDR3 is made up of 13 amino acids. Per germline, CDR1 SGHRS and CDR2 YFSETQ. Trimming left V 0 bases short and J 9 bases short, with 13 bases between. The CDR3, as DNA: TGCGCCAGCAGCTTGGTACAGGACCAGTGGCAGTACTTC. Translated: CASSLVQDQWQYF. Full variable domain (missing parts from reference TRBV5-1 and TRBJ2-7): KAGVTQTPRYLIKTRGQQVTLSCSPISGHRSVSWYQQTPGQGLQFLFEYFSETQRNKGNFPGRFSGRQFSNSRSEMNVSTLELGDSALYLCASSLVQDQWQYFGPGTRLTVT.

This clone qualifies as large. The V call is TRBV9, the J call TRBJ2-1; perhaps TRBD2 as D (5 bases). The V end was cut by 3 bases, the J end by 3 bases, with 10 bases between. Germline V CDR1 and CDR2: SGDLS, YYNGEE. The CDR3 runs to 14 residues. CDR3 nucleotides: TGTGCCAGCAGCGACGCGGGCGGCTACAATGAGCAGTTCTTC. The encoded protein is CASSDAGGYNEQFF.